The clone carrying this TCR beta chain was detected ten times or more. What it binds is unknown. The sample is drawn from a study of T cells in Graves' hyperthyroidism and ophthalmopathy. Researchers took RNA transcripts and amplified the TCR beta CDR3 regions from them. Primed by the HTBI set, a first-round RT-PCR was run on the TCR CDR3. From the multiplex PCR reads, TCRdb called clonotypes with MiXCR, one entry per CDR3 protein. The table has about 640,000 distinct CDR3 sequences, about a fifth seen once; the top ten hold about 34%. Study-level points and caveats: Blood held most thyroid clonotypes expanded above 0.001 frequency.

The CDR3 has 16 residues. The germline CDR1 and CDR2 sequences are MNHNS and SASEGT. V gave up 2 bases and J gave up 3 bases, with 16 bases separating them. The specimen sequenced was blood. The clonotype comes from a man aged 25-40 years with Graves' ophthalmopathy. The V and J genes are TRBV6-1 and TRBJ1-1; a possible D gene is TRBD1 (5 bases). The CDR3 nucleotides are TGTGCCAGCAGTGAACGCTCGGCAGGGATATACACTGAAGCTTTCTTT. Its translation is CASSERSAGIYTEAFF.